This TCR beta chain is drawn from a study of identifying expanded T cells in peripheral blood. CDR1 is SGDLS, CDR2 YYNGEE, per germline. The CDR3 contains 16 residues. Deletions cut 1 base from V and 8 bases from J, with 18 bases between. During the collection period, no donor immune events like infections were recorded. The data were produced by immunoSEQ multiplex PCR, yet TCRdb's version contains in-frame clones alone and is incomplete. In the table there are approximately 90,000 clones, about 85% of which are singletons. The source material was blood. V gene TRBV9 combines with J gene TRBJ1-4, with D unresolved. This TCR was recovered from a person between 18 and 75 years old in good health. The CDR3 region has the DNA TGTGCCAGCAGCGTAAGATCGGTATTGGCGGGGGAAAAACTGTTTTTT. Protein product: CASSVRSVLAGEKLFF.